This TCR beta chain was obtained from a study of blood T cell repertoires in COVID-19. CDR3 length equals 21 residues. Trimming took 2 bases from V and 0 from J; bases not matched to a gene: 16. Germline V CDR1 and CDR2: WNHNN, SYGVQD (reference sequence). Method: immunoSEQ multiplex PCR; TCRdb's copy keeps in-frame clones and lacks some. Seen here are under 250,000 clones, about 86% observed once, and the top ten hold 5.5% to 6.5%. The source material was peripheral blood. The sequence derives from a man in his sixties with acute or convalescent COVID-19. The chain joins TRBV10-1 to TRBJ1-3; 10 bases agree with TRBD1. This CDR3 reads CASSESKRDRGELGSGNTIYF. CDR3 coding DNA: TGCGCCAGCAGTGAGAGTAAACGGGACAGGGGAGAACTGGGCTCTGGAAACACCATATATTTT.